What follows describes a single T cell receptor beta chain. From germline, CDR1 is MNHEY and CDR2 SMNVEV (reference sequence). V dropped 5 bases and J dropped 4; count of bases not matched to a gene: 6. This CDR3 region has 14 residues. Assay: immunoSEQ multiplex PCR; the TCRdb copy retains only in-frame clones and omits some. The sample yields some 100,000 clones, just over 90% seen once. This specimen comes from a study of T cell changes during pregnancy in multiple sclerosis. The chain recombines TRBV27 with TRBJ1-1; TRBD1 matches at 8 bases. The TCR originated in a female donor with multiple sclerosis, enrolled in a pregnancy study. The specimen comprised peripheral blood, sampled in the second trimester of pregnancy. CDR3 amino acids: CASSRITGGTEAFF. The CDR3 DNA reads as TGTGCCAGCAGTCGTATTACAGGGGGCACTGAAGCTTTCTTT.